This TCR beta chain was found in a study of T cell responses to AZD1222 COVID-19 vaccine. With respect to this clone: Antigen unknown.

TCRdb keeps only in-frame clones here, not all; method: immunoSEQ multiplex PCR. The sample holds roughly 130,000 clones, around 90% seen once. Study findings and constraints: The repertoires were collected only after the peak T cell response.

V lost 3 bases to trimming and J lost 3 bases; unmatched junction nucleotides: 4. Germline-derived CDR1 and CDR2 are GTSNPN and SVGIG (reference sequence). CDR3 length: 13 residues. The sample here was peripheral blood, taken on day 0 of AZD1222 vaccination. The source is an adult in good health. The chain links TRBV30 to TRBJ1-1; 7 bases are shared with TRBD1. The CDR3 region has the DNA TGTGCCTGGAGGCCAGGGGGGGACACTGAAGCTTTCTTT. This sequence encodes CAWRPGGDTEAFF.